This is a list of T cell receptor beta chains from one sample in a study of blood T cell repertoires in COVID-19. Sequenced by immunoSEQ multiplex PCR; TCRdb stores in-frame clones only, minus some. The profile shows tens of thousands of clones, 65% to 75% of them singletons. Specimen: peripheral blood. The origin of the receptors is a woman at least 80 years old with acute or convalescent COVID-19. Each CDR3 is given with its conserved first and last residue. Each record gives: V gene, D gene, J gene, clone size, CDR3 protein, CDR3 DNA. The D gene is left open where the match is weak. Some rows have no size entry. The others give once, few or many, or a class for an expanded clone.

TRBV27	.	TRBJ1-1	.	CASSFSRANTEAFF	TGTGCCAGCAGTTTTAGCAGGGCGAACACTGAAGCTTTCTTT
TRBV7-2	TRBD1	TRBJ1-1	few	CAHARDRGTEAFF	TGTGCCCATGCCCGGGACAGGGGGACTGAAGCTTTCTTT
TRBV3-1/TRBV3-2	.	TRBJ2-2	.	CASSQDCLYRFTGELFF	TGTGCCAGCAGCCAAGATTGTCTGTACAGGTTCACCGGGGAGCTGTTTTTT
TRBV29-1	.	TRBJ2-2	.	CSVRSPPGELFF	TGCAGCGTGAGGAGTCCCCCAGGGGAGCTGTTTTTT
TRBV9	TRBD2	TRBJ2-1	.	CASSVGPHGSGNNEQFF	TGTGCCAGCAGCGTAGGCCCCCATGGTAGCGGGAACAATGAGCAGTTCTTC
TRBV27	TRBD1	TRBJ1-5	.	CASSTTGGDAVRPQHF	TGTGCCAGCAGCACAACAGGGGGGGACGCCGTTCGGCCCCAGCATTTT
TRBV7-9	.	TRBJ2-7	.	CASSLSGLEQYF	TGTGCCAGCAGCTTATCAGGGCTTGAGCAGTACTTC
TRBV6-6	.	TRBJ2-1	.	CATTGFNEQFF	TGTGCCACCACGGGGTTCAATGAGCAGTTCTTC
TRBV3-1/TRBV3-2	.	TRBJ2-5	.	CASSQEWRGVNVGETQYF	TGTGCCAGCAGCCAAGAGTGGAGGGGCGTCAATGTTGGGGAGACCCAGTACTTC
TRBV6-6	TRBD1	TRBJ1-1	.	CASSYLPGGSTEAFF	TGTGCCAGCAGTTACCTCCCAGGGGGCAGTACTGAAGCTTTCTTT
TRBV28	.	TRBJ2-1	.	CASSQGGGNEQFF	TGTGCCAGCAGCCAGGGAGGGGGCAATGAGCAGTTCTTC
TRBV5-4	TRBD1	TRBJ1-1	.	CASIGDRITEAFF	TGTGCCAGCATCGGGGACAGGATCACTGAAGCTTTCTTT
TRBV5-1	.	TRBJ1-4	.	CASSLQPTNEKLFF	TGCGCCAGCAGCCTACAGCCAACTAATGAAAAACTGTTTTTT
TRBV24-1	TRBD1	TRBJ2-7	.	CATSEGGQPFYEQYF	TGTGCCACCAGTGAAGGGGGACAGCCCTTCTACGAGCAGTACTTC
TRBV25-1	.	TRBJ1-5	medium-sized	CASSETGSNQPQHF	TGTGCCAGCAGTGAAACAGGGAGCAATCAGCCCCAGCATTTT
TRBV19	.	TRBJ1-5	.	CASQRGSGNQPQHF	TGTGCCAGCCAAAGGGGGAGTGGCAATCAGCCCCAGCATTTT
TRBV13	.	TRBJ2-1	.	CASSARRPLYNEQFF	TGTGCCAGCAGCGCCAGGAGGCCCCTCTACAATGAGCAGTTCTTC
TRBV14	.	TRBJ1-4	.	CASSQDHWAGRNEKLFF	TGTGCCAGCAGCCAAGATCATTGGGCAGGGCGGAATGAAAAACTGTTTTTT
TRBV6-6	TRBD1	TRBJ2-7	.	CASSYSGQGSYEQYF	TGTGCCAGCAGTTACTCGGGACAGGGATCCTACGAGCAGTACTTC
TRBV21-1	.	TRBJ1-1	.	CASSKAGITGGGFF	TGTGCCAGCAGCAAAGCGGGAATTACAGGGGGTGGGTTCTTT